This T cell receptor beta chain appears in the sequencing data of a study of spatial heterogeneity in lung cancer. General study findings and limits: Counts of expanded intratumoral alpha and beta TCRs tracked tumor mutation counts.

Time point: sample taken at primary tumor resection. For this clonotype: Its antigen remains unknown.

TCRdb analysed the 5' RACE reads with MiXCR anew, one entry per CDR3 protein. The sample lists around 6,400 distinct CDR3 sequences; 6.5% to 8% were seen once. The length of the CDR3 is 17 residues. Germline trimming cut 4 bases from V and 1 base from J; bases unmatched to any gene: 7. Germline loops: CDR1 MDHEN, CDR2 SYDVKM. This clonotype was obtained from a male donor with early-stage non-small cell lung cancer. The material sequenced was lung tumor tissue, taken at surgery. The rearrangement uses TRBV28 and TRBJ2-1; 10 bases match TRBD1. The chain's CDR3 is CASSYPGQGVSYNEQFF. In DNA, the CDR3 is TGTGCCAGCAGTTACCCCGGACAGGGGGTTTCCTACAATGAGCAGTTCTTC.